Included here is one TCR beta chain sequence, with context. Random hexamers served to reverse transcribe roughly 0.45 to 1 ug RNA. Via MiXCR, TCRdb re-called the immunoSEQ multiplex PCR reads, giving one row per CDR3 protein. The table includes some 150,000 distinct CDR3 sequences, nearly 97% detected once. This entry comes from a study of CD8 T cells in Susac syndrome. Looking at the study overall: At the time of blood draw, patients with Susac syndrome were therapy-naive, receiving corticosteroids, or receiving intravenous immunoglobulin alone.

This CDR3 is 13 amino acids long. The V end was cut by 4 bases, the J end by 5 bases, with 9 bases between. CDR1 is SGHDT and CDR2 is YYEEEE in the germline V gene. Sequencing of TCR beta covered CD8+ and CD4+ T cells obtained from blood. The receptor's source is a human donor with Susac syndrome. This chain uses TRBV5-6 with TRBJ2-2; TRBD1 might be the D (5 bases). Sample: CD4+ T cells from PBMCs. As DNA, the CDR3 is TGTGCCAGCAGCCAACACAGGACCGGGGAGCTGTTTTTT. Protein product: CASSQHRTGELFF.